One sample yielded the 13 T cell receptor beta chains listed below, sequenced in a study of blood T cell repertoires in COVID-19 (dated by TCRdb to 2018 to 2020). The receptor library was made with the immunoSEQ multiplex PCR assay. TCRdb obtained this table from immuneACCESS and retained in-frame rearrangements with V and J assigned. These tables miss some clones; where compared with another copy, unresolved V genes account for less than half of the shortfall, and the remainder is unexplained. This sample lists just under 150,000 clones; 80% to 90% were detected once. The ten biggest clones cover 8.5% to 9.5% of the sample. The specimen sequenced was peripheral blood. The receptors come from a woman aged 45-59 years with active or convalescent COVID-19.

The V and J genes are TRBV7-8 and TRBJ1-2, with 10 bases fitting TRBD1. The CDR3 length is 14 residues. Germline CDR1 is SGHVS and CDR2 is FQNEAQ. The junction had 8 bases not matched to a gene; V was cut back by 5 bases and J by 8 bases. Here the CDR3 DNA reads TGTGCCAGCAGCCCGGGACAGGGGTATTACGGCTACACCTTC. Protein: CASSPGQGYYGYTF.

V is TRBV19 and J is TRBJ2-1; TRBD1 aligns across 7 bases. CDR3 length equals 17 residues. V was pared by 1 base and J by 3 bases, with 9 bases of the junction left unmatched. In germline, CDR1 is LNHDA, CDR2 SQIVND (reference sequence). The DNA of the CDR3 is TGTGCCAGTAGTATAGGGACAGGTTGGGGAATCTACAATGAGCAGTTCTTC. It specifies CASSIGTGWGIYNEQFF.

The rearrangement joins TRBV7-6 to TRBJ2-7, with D perhaps TRBD1 (6 bases). The CDR3 spans 14 residues. Germline V gene lookup returns CDR1 SGHVS and CDR2 FNYEAQ. Trimming removed 5 bases at V and 0 bases at J, with 11 bases between. CDR3 amino acids: CASSVTGFSYEQYF. The CDR3 nucleotides are TGTGCCAGCAGCGTGACAGGCTTCTCCTACGAGCAGTACTTC.

The rearrangement joins TRBV19 to TRBJ1-4, with D possibly being TRBD1 (5 bases). The V gene lost 7 bases and the J gene lost 0 bases, with 24 bases spanning the gap. Germline V gene data show CDR1 as LNHDA and CDR2 as SQIVND (reference sequence). The CDR3 length is 19 residues. The DNA of the CDR3 is TGTGCCAGTAAACCCCCCCTTGGCGGGGCGAGCGCAACTAATGAAAAACTGTTTTTT. Residues: CASKPPLGGASATNEKLFF.

This rearrangement joins TRBV4-2 to TRBJ2-2; no clear D gene. Germline loops: CDR1 LGHNA, CDR2 YNFKEQ. This CDR3 comprises 14 residues. V lost 0 bases to trimming and J lost 4 bases, with 6 bases between them. The CDR3 sequence is CASSQEAVTGELFF. CDR3 coding DNA: TGTGCCAGCAGCCAAGAGGCCGTCACCGGGGAGCTGTTTTTT.

This rearrangement joins TRBV10-3 to TRBJ2-2; TRBD1 agrees at 11 bases. The junction had 7 bases not matched to a gene; V was cut back by 10 bases and J by 6 bases. The CDR3 loop spans 14 amino acids. CDR1 ENHRY and CDR2 SYGVKD come from the germline V gene. CDR3 nucleotide sequence: TGTGCCACGAAGGGACAGGGGGTTGCCGGGGAGCTGTTTTTT. Its protein is CATKGQGVAGELFF.

This sequence joins TRBV4-3 and TRBJ2-1; 10 bases align to TRBD2. V was clipped by 6 bases and J by 4 bases; unmatched bases: 12. Germline V CDR1 and CDR2: LGHNA, YSLEER. CDR3 length equals 17 residues. The CDR3 reads CASRSIAGGRAYNEQFF. In DNA form, the CDR3 reads TGCGCCAGCAGGTCAATAGCGGGAGGAAGGGCATACAATGAGCAGTTCTTC.

This clone appeared once. The same CDR3 can be traced to other DNA sequences in this sample. This CDR3 is CASSYPGGTEAFF. CDR3 DNA: TGTGCCAGCAGTTACCCAGGCGGGACTGAAGCTTTCTTT. This rearrangement joins TRBV6-2 or TRBV6-3 to TRBJ1-1, with no clear D. The germline V gene encodes CDR1 MNHEY and CDR2 SVGEGT. This CDR3 is built from 13 residues. Trimming removed 2 bases at V and 5 bases at J, with 9 bases between.

The chain links TRBV19 to TRBJ1-4; 8 bases line up with TRBD1. This CDR3 comprises 14 residues. The V gene end was trimmed by 3 bases and the J gene end by 8 bases; junction bases not matched to a gene: 5. Germline CDR1 reads LNHDA; CDR2 reads SQIVND (reference sequence). Written as DNA, the CDR3 is TGTGCCAGTAGTATTGGACAGGGTGAAGAAAAACTGTTTTTT. It codes for CASSIGQGEEKLFF. Together with reference TRBV19 and TRBJ1-4, the CDR3 gives the full variable domain: DGGITQSPKYLFRKEGQNVTLSCEQNLNHDAMYWYRQDPGQGLRLIYYSQIVNDFQKGDIAEGYSVSREKKESFPLTVTSAQKNPTAFYLCASSIGQGEEKLFFGSGTQLSVL.

This clone was detected many times. The chain carries TRBV4-1 and TRBJ1-1, with D perhaps matching TRBD1 (6 bases). Trimming left V 4 bases short and J 4 bases short, with 25 bases between. CDR1 and CDR2 (germline): MGHRA, YSYEKL. The CDR3 has 18 amino acids. The CDR3 DNA reads as TGCGCCAGCAGCCGAGAAGCCGGGACAACCAATTTGGGCACTGAAGCTTTCTTT. Translated, it gives CASSREAGTTNLGTEAFF.

The chain carries TRBV19 and TRBJ2-3; weak D call: TRBD2 (5 bases). Germline V lookup: CDR1 LNHDA, CDR2 SQIVND (reference sequence). The CDR3 covers 13 residues. V was shortened by 5 bases and J by 5 bases, with 11 bases between the two germline ends. The CDR3 region is CASSATAGDTQYF. In nucleotides, the CDR3 is TGTGCCAGTAGTGCAACCGCGGGAGATACGCAGTATTTT.

The J gene is TRBJ2-1, the V gene TRBV9; perhaps TRBD2 as D (5 bases). This CDR3 spans 16 amino acids. Germline assignment: CDR1 SGDLS and CDR2 YYNGEE. V shed 4 bases and J shed 5 bases, with 19 bases lying between them. The chain's CDR3 is CASSSRDGVGDNEQFF. The CDR3 DNA follows: TGTGCCAGCAGCTCCAGAGACGGGGTCGGGGACAATGAGCAGTTCTTC.

The V and J genes are TRBV10-3 and TRBJ2-1; the match to TRBD2 covers 8 bases. CDR1 is ENHRY, CDR2 SYGVKD, per germline. V was pared by 7 bases and J by 4 bases, with 9 bases of the junction left unmatched. The CDR3 loop spans 15 amino acids. The CDR3 region is CAITGGPRGYNEQFF. The CDR3 DNA reads TGTGCCATCACGGGAGGGCCTAGGGGTTACAATGAGCAGTTCTTC.